Each of the 17 T cell receptor beta chains below was sequenced from the same sample in a study of identical twins. TCRdb reprocessed the 5' RACE reads via MiXCR and lists one record per CDR3 protein. This table holds 600,000 to 700,000 distinct CDR3 sequences, around 20% found once. The same data also contributed to another study, on T cells expressing NK-cell markers.

Sequencing used PBMCs. The receptors stem from a woman younger than 35 in good health.

This clonotype was detected a few times. This rearrangement joins TRBV6-1 to TRBJ1-2, with TRBD1 matching over 7 bases. There are 14 residues in the CDR3. V shed 6 bases and J 4 bases; nucleotides not matched to a gene: 8. The germline gives CDR1 MNHNS, CDR2 SASEGT. In DNA, the CDR3 is TGTGCCAGCAGGAATAACAGGGGACCCTATGGCTACACCTTC. Its translation is CASRNNRGPYGYTF.

A few counts support this clonotype. The genes are TRBV29-1 and TRBJ2-7, with D tentatively TRBD1 (6 bases). Trimming removed 6 bases from V and 5 bases from J, with 11 bases in between. Germline V CDR1 and CDR2: SQVTM, ANQGSEA. CDR3 size: 11 residues. In DNA form, the CDR3 reads TGCAGCGTGTCTCCAGGGGACGAGCAGTACTTC. It is translated as CSVSPGDEQYF.

V gene TRBV2 combines with J gene TRBJ1-5; a possible D gene is TRBD1 (6 bases). The germline V and J ends were trimmed by 4 bases and 5 bases, with 12 bases remaining between them. CDR1 and CDR2 (germline): SNHLY, FYNNEI. The CDR3 is 14 amino acids. CDR3 nucleotide sequence: TGTGCCAGCAGTGTACAGGGACTTTATCAGCCCCAGCATTTT. Translation: CASSVQGLYQPQHF.

The rearrangement links TRBV20-1 to TRBJ2-5; 7 positions match TRBD2. The germline CDR1 and CDR2 sequences are DFQATT and SNEGSKA (reference sequence). The CDR3 totals 15 residues. Germline trimming cut 3 bases from V and 5 bases from J; bases unmatched to any gene: 12. DNA for the CDR3: TGCAGTGCTAGCGGGCGGAGGGAGGGAGAGGAGACCCAGTACTTC. As protein: CSASGRREGEETQYF.

This chain uses TRBV6-5 with TRBJ1-1, with unresolved D. Trimming shortened V by 3 bases and J by 3 bases, and 8 bases separated the two germline ends. Germline CDR1 reads MNHEY; CDR2 reads SVGAGI. The CDR3 is 13 amino acids. The CDR3 loop reads CASSYGPDTEAFF. As DNA, the CDR3 is TGTGCCAGCAGTTATGGGCCGGACACTGAAGCTTTCTTT.

The gene calls are TRBV7-8 and TRBJ1-1; D gene unclear. The CDR3 is made up of 12 amino acids. The germline V gene encodes CDR1 SGHVS and CDR2 FQNEAQ. Trimming left V 8 bases short and J 7 bases short, with 14 bases between. CDR3 sequence reads: CASCPPGVEAFF. Here the CDR3 DNA reads TGTGCCAGCTGCCCTCCCGGGGTTGAAGCTTTCTTT. The variable domain in full, completed from reference TRBV7-8 and TRBJ1-1, reads GAGVSQSPRYKVAKRGQDVALRCDPISGHVSLFWYQQALGQGPEFLTYFQNEAQLDKSGLPSDRFFAERPEGSVSTLKIQRTQQEDSAVYLCASCPPGVEAFFGQGTRLTVV.

The chain combines TRBV28 with TRBJ2-5; unclear D gene. Germline V gives CDR1 MDHEN, CDR2 SYDVKM. The CDR3 runs 12 residues. Trimming left V 1 base short and J 7 bases short, with 7 bases between. In nucleotides, the CDR3 is TGTGCCAGCAGTTTATCCCACCCGACCCAGTACTTC. This codes for CASSLSHPTQYF.

This clonotype was detected ten times or more. The V call is TRBV25-1, the J call TRBJ2-5; D is perhaps TRBD1 or TRBD2 (5 bases each). The CDR3 length is 13 residues. The V gene lost 6 bases and the J gene lost 4 bases, with 12 bases spanning the gap. CDR1 and CDR2 (germline): MGHDK, SYGVNS. The DNA of the CDR3 is TGTGCCAGCAGGCAGGGAGCCGCAGAGACCCAGTACTTC. This sequence encodes CASRQGAAETQYF.

This clonotype was observed a few times. J is TRBJ2-2 and V is TRBV20-1, with TRBD2 identical over 8 bases. J was trimmed by 3 bases and V by 6 bases; bases with no gene match: 9. The CDR3 contains 15 residues. Germline V gene data show CDR1 as DFQATT and CDR2 as SNEGSKA (reference sequence). This CDR3 reads CSATAAREDTGELFF. The CDR3 coding sequence is TGCAGTGCGACGGCCGCGCGGGAGGACACCGGGGAGCTGTTTTTT.

This clonotype was seen a few times. The chain carries TRBV7-9 and TRBJ2-2; D is unclear. The CDR3 runs 15 residues. From germline, CDR1 is SEHNR and CDR2 FQNEAQ (reference sequence). Trimming took 4 bases from V and 4 from J, leaving 13 bases between them. CDR3 DNA: TGTGCCAGCAGCTCCCCCTTTAAACCCACCGGGGAGCTGTTTTTT. Its protein is CASSSPFKPTGELFF.

This sequence joins TRBV27 and TRBJ2-3; D not certain. Germline CDR1 MNHEY, CDR2 SMNVEV (reference sequence). The CDR3 covers 13 residues. With 7 bases removed from V and 5 bases from J, the gap between germline ends came to 13 bases. Here the CDR3 DNA reads TGTGCCAGCATCCCGCGTACCCGAGATACGCAGTATTTT. Its protein is CASIPRTRDTQYF.

This clonotype was seen a handful of times. The chain has TRBV6-1 and TRBJ2-7; D might be TRBD2 (5 bases). CDR3 size: 14 residues. Germline CDR1 reads MNHNS; CDR2 reads SASEGT. V lost 6 bases and J lost 3, with 15 bases in between. CDR3 sequence (DNA): TGTGCCAGCAGCCTAGTGAGGGCTCTCTACGAGCAGTACTTC. It specifies CASSLVRALYEQYF.

The sample holds a few counts of this clonotype. At one boundary the junction diverges from the germline segment, which might be a read error. J is TRBJ1-1 and V is TRBV9, with a possible D match to TRBD1 (6 bases). Germline V gene sequence: CDR1 SGDLS, CDR2 YYNGEE. CDR3 length: 15 amino acids. CDR3 amino acids: CACSVGGQTNTEAFF. CDR3 nucleotides: TGTGCCTGCAGCGTAGGCGGACAGACGAACACTGAAGCTTTCTTT.

The rearrangement links TRBV12-3 or TRBV12-4 to TRBJ2-1, with 11 nucleotides matching TRBD2. V trimming: 6 bases; J trimming: 5 bases; junction bases outside the gene matches: 3. The CDR3 is 14 residues long. In DNA, the CDR3 is TGTGCCAGCAGACATAGCGGGGGGGACAATGAGCAGTTCTTC. Its protein product is CASRHSGGDNEQFF.

This clonotype has at least ten counts. The chain employs TRBV29-1 and TRBJ2-5; 7 bases map to TRBD1. V lost 6 bases to trimming and J lost 5 bases; unmatched junction nucleotides: 12. The CDR3 spans 14 residues. From germline, CDR1 is SQVTM and CDR2 ANQGSEA. The CDR3 loop reads CSVGQVSTRETQYF. The CDR3, as DNA: TGCAGCGTCGGACAGGTTTCTACCAGGGAGACCCAGTACTTC.

Only a few counts were recorded for this clonotype. V gene TRBV29-1 combines with J gene TRBJ2-2; possibly TRBD2 for D (6 bases). The germline CDR1 and CDR2 sequences are SQVTM and ANQGSEA. The CDR3 spans 16 residues. V lost 5 bases and J 4 bases, leaving 20 bases between the germline ends. The CDR3 protein is CSVLAGLRFATGELFF. Here the CDR3 DNA reads TGCAGCGTTCTCGCGGGGCTCCGATTCGCCACCGGGGAGCTGTTTTTT.

Relative to its sample, this clonotype is medium-sized (0.01 to 0.1%). The V call is TRBV7-9, the J call TRBJ2-1; 10 nucleotides align to TRBD2. This CDR3 contains 16 residues. V dropped 5 bases and J dropped 5; count of bases not matched to a gene: 9. CDR1 and CDR2 (germline): SEHNR, FQNEAQ (reference sequence). The CDR3 nucleotides are TGTGCCAGCAGCCCAGAAGCGGGAGGGGTCGACAATGAGCAGTTCTTC. Its protein is CASSPEAGGVDNEQFF.